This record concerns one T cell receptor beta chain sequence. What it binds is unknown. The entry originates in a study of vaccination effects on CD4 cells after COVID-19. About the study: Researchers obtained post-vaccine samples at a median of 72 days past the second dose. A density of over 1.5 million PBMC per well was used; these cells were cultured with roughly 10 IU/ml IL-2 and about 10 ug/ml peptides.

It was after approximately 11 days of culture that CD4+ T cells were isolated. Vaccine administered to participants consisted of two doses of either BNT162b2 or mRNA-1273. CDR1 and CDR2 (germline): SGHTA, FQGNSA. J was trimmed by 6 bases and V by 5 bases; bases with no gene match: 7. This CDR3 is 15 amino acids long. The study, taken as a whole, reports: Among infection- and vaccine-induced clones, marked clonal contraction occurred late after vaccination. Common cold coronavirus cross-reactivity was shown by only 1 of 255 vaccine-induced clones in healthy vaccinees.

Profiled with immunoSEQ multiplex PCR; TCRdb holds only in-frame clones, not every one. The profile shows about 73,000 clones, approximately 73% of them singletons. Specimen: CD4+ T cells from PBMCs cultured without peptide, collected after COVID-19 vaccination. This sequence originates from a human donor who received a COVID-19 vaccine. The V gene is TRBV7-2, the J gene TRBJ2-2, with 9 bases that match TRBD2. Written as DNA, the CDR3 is TGTGCCAGCAGCGGTAGCGGGGGAAAGTCCGGGGAGCTGTTTTTT. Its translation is CASSGSGGKSGELFF. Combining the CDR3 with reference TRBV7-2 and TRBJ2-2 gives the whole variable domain GAGVSQSPSNKVTEKGKDVELRCDPISGHTALYWYRQSLGQGLEFLIYFQGNSAPDKSGLPSDRFSAERTGGSVSTLTIQRTQQEDSAVYLCASSGSGGKSGELFFGEGSRLTVL.